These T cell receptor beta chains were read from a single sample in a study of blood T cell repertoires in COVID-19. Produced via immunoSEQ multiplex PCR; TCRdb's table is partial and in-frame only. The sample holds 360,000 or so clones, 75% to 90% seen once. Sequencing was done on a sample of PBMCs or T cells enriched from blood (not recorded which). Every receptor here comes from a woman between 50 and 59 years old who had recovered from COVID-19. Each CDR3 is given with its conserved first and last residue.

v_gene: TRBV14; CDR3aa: CASSQDLVATGTLDTEAFF
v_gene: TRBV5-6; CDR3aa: CASSQGQSSYNEQFF
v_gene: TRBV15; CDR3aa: CATSREGLARSNYGYTF
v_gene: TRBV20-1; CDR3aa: CSASRLRSSYEQYF
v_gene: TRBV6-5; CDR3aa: CASNRGGGHNSPLHF
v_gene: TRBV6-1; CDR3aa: CASSEGRDTEAFF
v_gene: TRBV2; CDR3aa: CASRGLGRTNEKLFF
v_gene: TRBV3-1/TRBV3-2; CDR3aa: CASSMRAYGYTF
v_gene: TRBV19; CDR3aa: CASSQPTKGTSGRFQDTQYF
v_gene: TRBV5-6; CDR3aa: CASSLFGLPSSYNEQFF
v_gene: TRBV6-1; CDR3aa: CASSEGRTNYGYTF
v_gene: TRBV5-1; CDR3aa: CASRPHGQSSYEQYF
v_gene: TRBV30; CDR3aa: CAGDSSSGNTIYF
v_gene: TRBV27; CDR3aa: CASSLLPPGQGNNSPLHF
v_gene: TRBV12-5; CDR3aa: CASGKTGVQGYTF
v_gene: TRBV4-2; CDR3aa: CASSWGLGSDPTNEKLFF
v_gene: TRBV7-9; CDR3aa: CASSSGQGERGYTF
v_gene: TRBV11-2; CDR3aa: CASSLDFGGAAFF
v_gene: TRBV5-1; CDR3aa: CASSWGGQGQPQHF
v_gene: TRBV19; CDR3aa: CASSTRRGGASGANVLTF
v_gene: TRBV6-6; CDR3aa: CASSQLGTSGSSGANVLTF
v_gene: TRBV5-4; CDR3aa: CASRTDNFYGYTF
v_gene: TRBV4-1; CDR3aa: CASSGANIQYF
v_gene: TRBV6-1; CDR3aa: CASSDFGGRGNSPLHF